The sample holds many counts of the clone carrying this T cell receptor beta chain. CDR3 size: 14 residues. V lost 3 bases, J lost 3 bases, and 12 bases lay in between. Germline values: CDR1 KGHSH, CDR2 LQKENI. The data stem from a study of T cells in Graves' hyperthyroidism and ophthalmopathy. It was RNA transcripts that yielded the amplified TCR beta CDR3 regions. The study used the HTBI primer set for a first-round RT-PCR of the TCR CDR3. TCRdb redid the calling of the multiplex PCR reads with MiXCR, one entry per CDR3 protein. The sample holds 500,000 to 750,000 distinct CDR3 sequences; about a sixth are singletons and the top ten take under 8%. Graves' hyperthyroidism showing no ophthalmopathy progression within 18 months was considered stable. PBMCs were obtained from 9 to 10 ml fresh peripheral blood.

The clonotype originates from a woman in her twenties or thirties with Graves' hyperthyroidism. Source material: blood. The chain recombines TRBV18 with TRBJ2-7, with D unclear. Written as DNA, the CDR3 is TGTGCCAGCTCACCGGCCGATGGGGACTACGAGCAGTACTTC. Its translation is CASSPADGDYEQYF.